Below are 5 T cell receptor beta chains sequenced from a single sample in a study of blood T cell repertoires in COVID-19. Repertoires were generated with immunoSEQ multiplex PCR, while TCRdb's copy carries only in-frame clones and drops some. The sample records 200,000 to 250,000 clones, around nine tenths being singletons. The sample was peripheral blood. The receptors come from a woman aged 55-69 years with acute or convalescent COVID-19.

This sequence joins TRBV12-3 or TRBV12-4 and TRBJ2-1; D gene unclear. V was shortened by 6 bases and J by 9 bases, with 9 bases between the two germline ends. The CDR3 loop spans 11 amino acids. The CDR3 coding sequence is TGTGCCAGCAGACAAAGCGCTGAGCAGTTCTTC. Translation: CASRQSAEQFF.

The rearrangement joins TRBV19 to TRBJ2-1; D gene ambiguous. Germline V CDR1 and CDR2: LNHDA, SQIVND (reference sequence). V was pared by 8 bases and J by 0 bases, with 8 bases between. The CDR3 length is 13 residues. The CDR3 sequence is CASSTYSYNEQFF. The CDR3 DNA is TGTGCCAGTTCCACTTACTCCTACAATGAGCAGTTCTTC.

This clone was picked up a small number of times. CDR3 nucleotide sequence: TGCGCCAGCAGTGAGAGGGCTAGCGGGAGCAATGAGCAGTTCTTC. Protein product: CASSERASGSNEQFF. The chain recombines TRBV10-1 with TRBJ2-1; TRBD2 matches at 10 bases. Looked up from germline, CDR1 is WNHNN and CDR2 is SYGVQD (reference sequence). The CDR3 runs to 15 residues. V shed 2 bases, J shed 6 bases, and the junction held 4 bases outside the gene matches.

The chain uses TRBV12-5 and TRBJ2-5, with TRBD1 as a possible D gene (5 bases). This CDR3 is built from 15 residues. The germline V gene has CDR1 LGHNT and CDR2 FRNRAP. V was cut by 6 bases and J by 5 bases, with 19 bases left in between. DNA of the CDR3: TGTGCTAGTGGCCTCGGACAACCTGGGAAGGAGACCCAGTACTTC. Translation: CASGLGQPGKETQYF.

V usage is TRBV28 and J usage is TRBJ1-3, with 8 bases aligning to TRBD1. The CDR3 is made up of 16 amino acids. The ends lost 4 bases at V and 4 bases at J; junction bases unmatched: 9. Germline CDR1 is MDHEN and CDR2 is SYDVKM. DNA of the CDR3: TGTGCCAGCAGTTCCCAAGGACAGGGAGGAGGAAACACCATATATTTT. It is translated as CASSSQGQGGGNTIYF.